The entry below gives a single T cell receptor (beta chain) sequence along with its context. This sample is drawn from a study of blood T cell repertoires in COVID-19. Study-wide background: The cDNA or gDNA used as material had been derived from T cells, B-cell-depleted T cells, or PBMCs.

Patients at the Seattle site were enrolled during active infection and followed longitudinally. In the original workflow: Estimation of nucleated cell counts relied on the amplification of reference gene primers. Assay: immunoSEQ multiplex PCR; the TCRdb copy retains only in-frame clones and omits some. V and J calls and clone size are those listed in that table; D and trimming were worked out from the DNA. The sample includes about 16,000 clones, roughly nine tenths of them seen just once. The CDR3 is 15 residues long. Germline CDR1 is SGHAT and CDR2 is FQNNGV. With V trimmed by 3 bases and J by 0 bases, 4 bases remained unmatched.

Sequenced sample: peripheral blood. The clonotype originates from a woman older than 75 with COVID-19, enrolled during active disease. The chain has TRBV11-2 and TRBJ2-7, with 8 bases fitting TRBD2. The CDR3 loop reads CASSFLSGSSYEQYF. Here the CDR3 DNA reads TGTGCCAGCAGCTTCTTGAGCGGGAGCTCCTACGAGCAGTACTTC.